This record covers a single T cell receptor beta chain. The antigen remains undetermined. Using immunoSEQ multiplex PCR, the repertoire was profiled, and TCRdb retains in-frame clones only, with some absent. The sample lists around 510,000 clones, about 96% occurring once. The sample belongs to a study of shared clonotypes between healthy human individuals. V gave up 6 bases and J gave up 3 bases; unmatched junction bases: 10. CDR3 length: 16 amino acids. Germline CDR1 and CDR2: MDHEN and SYDVKM. Whole-study results and caveats: Generation of non-shared clonotypes was less probable than generation of clonotypes shared by all four donors. Of the naive CD4 clonotypes, around 4.7% were shared across a handful of donors.

The sequence was obtained from a woman aged 25 to 39 in good health. The sequenced material came from naive CD4+ T cells sorted from blood. Subset defined: CD45RA+ positively selected. The rearrangement uses TRBV28 and TRBJ2-3, with 9 bases aligning to TRBD2. CDR3 in DNA: TGTGCCAGCAGAATTCGGGCTAGCGGGATAACAGATACGCAGTATTTT. Amino acids: CASRIRASGITDTQYF.